This TCR beta chain was sequenced during a study of cytomegalovirus exposure and HLA in healthy donors. Assay: immunoSEQ multiplex PCR; the TCRdb copy retains only in-frame clones and omits some. The sample has 150,000 or so clones; roughly 89% are singletons. CDR1 SQVTM and CDR2 ANQGSEA come from the germline V gene. This CDR3 region has 15 residues. V was trimmed by 8 bases and J by 4 bases, leaving 23 bases between them. The specimen was PBMCs. The sequence was obtained from a woman younger than 35 in good health and CMV-seronegative. The chain couples TRBV29-1 to TRBJ1-1; tentatively, D is TRBD1 (5 bases). This chain's CDR3 is CSHIGGGGEITEAFF. CDR3 DNA sequence: TGCAGCCACATTGGGGGGGGTGGGGAGATCACTGAAGCTTTCTTT.